This note documents a single TCR beta chain sequence. Its specificity is unknown. Trimming cost V 11 bases and J 8 bases, with 16 bases left between them. The CDR3 covers 12 residues. Germline V gene lookup returns CDR1 MNHEY and CDR2 SVGAGI. This record comes from a study of cytomegalovirus exposure and HLA in healthy donors. General study points: HLA alleles were associated with fewer than 20,000 TCR beta sequences in a later analysis at 0.05 false discovery rate.

Primers: 60 Vbeta forward and 13 Jbeta reverse. Clones were read by immunoSEQ multiplex PCR, and TCRdb kept only the in-frame ones, dropping some. The table includes some 160,000 clones, roughly 84% detected once. The chain has TRBV6-5 and TRBJ2-1; tentatively, D is TRBD1 (6 bases). This TCR came from a man aged 30 to 45 in good health and CMV-seropositive. The material sequenced was PBMCs. CDR3 region: CAVGQGWHEQFF. The DNA for the CDR3 is TGTGCCGTAGGCCAGGGGTGGCATGAGCAGTTCTTC.